Following are 22 T cell receptor beta chains from one sample sequenced in a study of blood T cell repertoires in COVID-19 (dated by TCRdb to about 2020). To prepare the library, the immunoSEQ multiplex PCR assay was applied. In TCRdb, the immuneACCESS table is reduced to in-frame sequences with V and J assigned. These tables do not hold every clone; where another copy was compared, an unresolved V gene accounts for under half, and the others remain unexplained. Within this sample are under 150,000 clones, with around four fifths of them counted one time only. 7.5% of the sample lies in the top ten. Sequences were obtained from peripheral blood. Receptors originate from a man between 65 and 80 years old with active or convalescent COVID-19.

The chain recombines TRBV4-3 with TRBJ2-7; 8 nucleotides agree with TRBD1. V shed 4 bases and J 6 bases; nucleotides not matched to a gene: 8. The germline CDR1 and CDR2 sequences are LGHNA and YSLEER. The CDR3 extends over 14 amino acids. The CDR3 is CASSPRTGYGEQYF. In DNA, the CDR3 is TGCGCCAGCAGCCCTCGGACAGGGTATGGCGAGCAGTACTTC.

The rearrangement uses TRBV5-1 and TRBJ1-5, with D possibly matching TRBD1 (6 bases). CDR3 size: 15 residues. CDR1 and CDR2 (germline): SGHRS, YFSETQ. The V end lost 4 bases, the J end lost 0 bases, and 11 bases lay between the germline ends. Written as DNA, the CDR3 is TGCGCCAGCAGCACGACAGGAAATAGCAATCAGCCCCAGCATTTT. Residues: CASSTTGNSNQPQHF. Combining the CDR3 with reference TRBV5-1 and TRBJ1-5 gives the whole variable domain KAGVTQTPRYLIKTRGQQVTLSCSPISGHRSVSWYQQTPGQGLQFLFEYFSETQRNKGNFPGRFSGRQFSNSRSEMNVSTLELGDSALYLCASSTTGNSNQPQHFGDGTRLSIL.

This clone was picked up a small number of times. This chain connects TRBV9 to TRBJ2-1, with TRBD1 matching 10 bases. The CDR3 is made up of 16 amino acids. The germline CDR1 and CDR2 sequences are SGDLS and YYNGEE. Trimming at V came to 3 bases and at J to 1 base, leaving 4 bases not matched to a gene. The CDR3 reads CASSARQGASYNEQFF. CDR3 sequence (DNA): TGTGCCAGCAGCGCCAGACAGGGGGCGTCCTACAATGAGCAGTTCTTC.

This clone was recorded a few times. The chain is built from TRBV4-2 and TRBJ2-4, with 14 nucleotides matching TRBD2. The CDR3 runs 18 residues. Trimming took 4 bases from V and 5 from J; bases not matched to a gene: 10. CDR1 and CDR2 from the germline V gene are LGHNA and YNFKEQ. As DNA, the CDR3 is TGTGCCAGCAGCCTGGGACTAGCGGGAGAGAGTACGGAAAACATTCAGTACTTC. Its protein is CASSLGLAGESTENIQYF.

This chain uses TRBV28 with TRBJ2-5; weak D call: TRBD1 (6 bases). The CDR3 has 15 amino acids. Germline V gene data show CDR1 as MDHEN and CDR2 as SYDVKM. Trimming took 7 bases from V and 4 from J, leaving 19 bases between them. The CDR3 loop is CASNRRDIGGETQYF. CDR3 DNA sequence: TGTGCCAGCAATCGTCGGGACATCGGCGGAGAGACCCAGTACTTC.

This rearrangement joins TRBV7-9 to TRBJ1-2, with 8 bases aligning to TRBD1. The J segment lost 6 bases and the V segment lost 4 bases, leaving 4 bases of the junction unmatched. CDR1 and CDR2 (germline): SEHNR, FQNEAQ (reference sequence). The CDR3 runs 13 residues. The CDR3 reads CASSSGGANGYTF. The CDR3 bases are TGTGCCAGCAGCTCAGGGGGCGCGAATGGCTACACCTTC.

This clone came up a few times. V usage is TRBV7-9 and J usage is TRBJ2-7, with D unclear. The CDR3 runs to 14 residues. Trimming removed 0 bases at V and 6 bases at J, with 12 bases between. Germline lookup yields CDR1 SEHNR and CDR2 FQNEAQ (reference sequence). CDR3 sequence reads: CASSLAGRGLEQYF. CDR3 sequence (DNA): TGTGCCAGCAGCTTAGCCGGCCGTGGGCTCGAGCAGTACTTC.

The rearrangement joins TRBV7-9 to TRBJ2-7, with 12 bases identical to TRBD2. The CDR3 consists of 15 residues. Germline V gene sequence: CDR1 SEHNR, CDR2 FQNEAQ (reference sequence). V shed 3 bases and J 4 bases; nucleotides not matched to a gene: 4. CDR3 amino acids: CASSFEGLAGYEQYF. The CDR3 region has the DNA TGTGCCAGCAGCTTTGAGGGACTAGCGGGTTACGAGCAGTACTTC.

The chain links TRBV6-5 to TRBJ2-3; 8 bases match TRBD2. V was pared by 5 bases and J by 4 bases, with 5 bases of the junction left unmatched. Germline CDR1 and CDR2: MNHEY and SVGAGI. The CDR3 covers 14 residues. CDR3 sequence reads: CASSRGGSPDTQYF. The CDR3 DNA reads TGTGCCAGCAGTCGGGGGGGTAGCCCAGATACGCAGTATTTT.

This sequence joins TRBV29-1 and TRBJ2-2; D possibly corresponds to TRBD1 (5 bases). Trimming stripped 1 base from V and 4 bases from J, with 10 bases between. Germline CDR1 and CDR2: SQVTM and ANQGSEA. The CDR3 length is 14 residues. The CDR3 reads CSVEGQGITGELFF. The DNA of the CDR3 is TGCAGCGTTGAAGGGCAGGGAATCACCGGGGAGCTGTTTTTT.

The chain carries TRBV20-1 and TRBJ2-3; D is possibly TRBD1 (5 bases). The germline V gene encodes CDR1 DFQATT and CDR2 SNEGSKA (reference sequence). This CDR3 contains 14 residues. V lost 3 bases to trimming and J lost 3 bases, with 13 bases between them. CDR3 loop: CSASSPGLTDTQYF. In DNA form, the CDR3 reads TGCAGTGCTAGTTCACCAGGGTTGACAGATACGCAGTATTTT.

The chain carries TRBV6-6 and TRBJ1-1; 7 bases fit TRBD1. The CDR3 contains 13 residues. The V and J ends lost 6 bases and 1 base, in that order; junction bases with no gene match: 2. CDR1 is MNHNY, CDR2 SVGAGI, per germline (reference sequence). The CDR3 DNA sequence: TGTGCCAGCAGACGGGACAGGAACACTGAAGCTTTCTTT. Its protein is CASRRDRNTEAFF.

The chain employs TRBV2 and TRBJ2-5; D not resolved. Trimming pared 4 bases from V and 10 bases from J, leaving 16 bases between. This CDR3 contains 13 residues. Germline CDR1 is SNHLY and CDR2 is FYNNEI. CDR3 in DNA: TGTGCCAGCAGTGGAGCGCTAGAAGGATACCAGTACTTC. As protein: CASSGALEGYQYF. The entire variable domain, with the rest obtained from reference TRBV2 and TRBJ2-5, is as follows: EPEVTQTPSHQVTQMGQEVILRCVPISNHLYFYWYRQILGQKVEFLVSFYNNEISEKSEIFDDQFSVERPDGSNFTLKIRSTKLEDSAMYFCASSGALEGYQYFGPGTRLLVL.

The V and J genes are TRBV9 and TRBJ2-1; TRBD1 might be the D (8 bases). V was pared by 1 base and J by 5 bases, with 16 bases between. Germline V gene lookup returns CDR1 SGDLS and CDR2 YYNGEE. The CDR3 is 16 amino acids. Here the CDR3 reads CASSVQGASGDNEQFF. DNA for the CDR3: TGTGCCAGCAGCGTACAGGGGGCGAGCGGGGACAATGAGCAGTTCTTC.

The genes are TRBV5-4 and TRBJ2-5, with D possibly TRBD2 on 6 matching bases. The V end lost 1 base, the J end lost 5 bases, and 12 bases lay between the germline ends. The length of the CDR3 is 14 residues. The germline V gene has CDR1 SGHNT and CDR2 YYREEE (reference sequence). The CDR3 loop is CASSLKLAGETQYF. In DNA, the CDR3 is TGTGCCAGCAGCTTGAAACTAGCAGGCGAGACCCAGTACTTC.

The CDR3 DNA follows: TGTGCCAGTAGTTACTCCGGGACAGCCTATGGCTACACCTTC. The encoded protein is CASSYSGTAYGYTF. V and J are TRBV19 and TRBJ1-2; TRBD1 aligns across 7 bases. CDR1 is LNHDA, CDR2 SQIVND, per germline (reference sequence). CDR3 length: 14 residues. V trimming: 5 bases; J trimming: 4 bases; junction bases outside the gene matches: 7. Full variable domain (rest looked up from reference TRBV19 and TRBJ1-2): DGGITQSPKYLFRKEGQNVTLSCEQNLNHDAMYWYRQDPGQGLRLIYYSQIVNDFQKGDIAEGYSVSREKKESFPLTVTSAQKNPTAFYLCASSYSGTAYGYTFGSGTRLTVV.

The chain recombines TRBV18 with TRBJ1-4; D unclear. The length of the CDR3 is 15 residues. The V end was cut by 2 bases, the J end by 5 bases, with 12 bases between. Germline lookup yields CDR1 KGHSH and CDR2 LQKENI. As DNA, the CDR3 is TGTGCCAGCTCACCAGGGCAGGCTCCCAATGAAAAACTGTTTTTT. Its translation is CASSPGQAPNEKLFF.

The chain links TRBV4-3 to TRBJ2-1; D is perhaps TRBD2 (5 bases). This CDR3 has 16 residues. CDR1 is LGHNA, CDR2 YSLEER, per germline. V was clipped by 0 bases and J by 2 bases, with 11 bases between them. CDR3: CASSQDLTGTYNEQFF. DNA for the CDR3: TGCGCCAGCAGCCAAGATCTGACGGGGACCTACAATGAGCAGTTCTTC.

V usage is TRBV7-8 and J usage is TRBJ1-5, with D perhaps TRBD1 (5 bases). Trimming took off 5 bases at V and 4 bases at J, with 15 bases between the two ends. CDR3 length equals 15 residues. The germline gives CDR1 SGHVS, CDR2 FQNEAQ. CDR3 sequence reads: CASSGDGRANQPQHF. CDR3 nucleotide sequence: TGTGCCAGCAGCGGGGATGGCAGGGCAAATCAGCCCCAGCATTTT.

The rearrangement links TRBV19 to TRBJ2-7, with 8 bases fitting TRBD1. The CDR3 runs to 15 residues. From germline, CDR1 is LNHDA and CDR2 SQIVND (reference sequence). The ends lost 5 bases at V and 2 bases at J; junction bases unmatched: 8. CDR3 residues: CASSSIGTGPYEQYF. The CDR3 coding sequence is TGTGCCAGTAGTTCCATAGGGACAGGTCCCTACGAGCAGTACTTC.

In this sample, this clone turned up once. The J gene is TRBJ2-1, the V gene TRBV5-1; 13 bases match TRBD2. The CDR3 sequence is 15 residues long. CDR1 SGHRS and CDR2 YFSETQ come from the germline V gene. V lost 4 bases to trimming and J lost 5 bases; unmatched junction nucleotides: 3. The chain's CDR3 is CASSRGTSGNNEQFF. The CDR3 nucleotides read TGCGCCAGCAGCCGAGGGACTAGCGGGAACAATGAGCAGTTCTTC.

This chain connects TRBV5-1 to TRBJ1-6; 10 bases align to TRBD1. Trimming removed 0 bases from V and 11 bases from J; junction bases left unmatched: 5. Germline loops: CDR1 SGHRS, CDR2 YFSETQ. CDR3 length: 15 residues. CDR3 bases: TGCGCCAGCAGCTTGGTAGGGACAGGGGAACCACCCCTCCACTTT. It specifies CASSLVGTGEPPLHF.